This T cell receptor beta chain stems from a study of blood T cell repertoires in COVID-19. Data came from immunoSEQ multiplex PCR; TCRdb stores just in-frame clones and leaves some out. The sample carries 280,000 or so clones, roughly 89% recorded once. Unmatched junction bases numbered 9, after V lost 3 bases and J lost 7 bases. The germline CDR1 and CDR2 sequences are DFQATT and SNEGSKA (reference sequence). CDR3 length: 14 residues. This TCR came from a woman aged 45 to 65 who had been exposed to COVID-19. The source material was PBMCs or T cells enriched from blood (not recorded which). This chain joins TRBV20-1 and TRBJ1-1; TRBD1 matches at 9 bases. CDR3 sequence: CSASPTGGGGEAFF. The CDR3 DNA reads TGCAGTGCTAGTCCGACAGGGGGAGGAGGTGAAGCTTTCTTT.